The 10 T cell receptor beta chains below come from one sample, sequenced in a study of CD8 T cells in ankylosing spondylitis. No antigens are known for them. TCRdb processed the 5' RACE reads anew with MiXCR; each CDR3 protein has one entry. This sample has roughly 700,000 distinct CDR3 sequences; under 20% occur once, and the top ten carry around 19%. Findings of the study overall: The study identified a TCR beta motif of under 10 highly homologous variants that appeared characteristic of ankylosing spondylitis blood.

Sequencing was performed on blood, either unsorted or a sorted T cell fraction (not recorded which). All receptors derive from a male donor with ankylosing spondylitis.

This clonotype was counted many times. V gene TRBV12-3 or TRBV12-4 combines with J gene TRBJ2-1, with 8 bases that match TRBD1. The CDR3 length is 15 residues. V lost 6 bases and J lost 4; bases outside the gene matches: 8. The CDR3 region has the DNA TGTGCCAGCAGCCCCGGGACAGGAGTTTACAATGAGCAGTTCTTC. Translated: CASSPGTGVYNEQFF.

At least ten counts were recorded for this clonotype. This sequence joins TRBV20-1 and TRBJ1-5, with 7 bases identical to TRBD1. The CDR3 runs 16 residues. The J segment lost 2 bases and the V segment lost 0 bases, leaving 7 bases of the junction unmatched. Germline CDR1 DFQATT, CDR2 SNEGSKA (reference sequence). The CDR3 spells CSARDFGQGGNQPQHF. The CDR3 nucleotides are TGCAGTGCTAGAGATTTTGGGCAGGGGGGCAATCAGCCCCAGCATTTT.

This chain connects TRBV16 to TRBJ2-7, with 10 nucleotides matching TRBD2. In germline, CDR1 is KGHSY, CDR2 FQNENV. The CDR3 sequence is 16 residues long. Trimming took 1 base from V and 3 from J; bases not matched to a gene: 6. This chain's CDR3 is CASSQYASGSHYEQYF. As DNA, the CDR3 is TGTGCCAGCAGCCAATACGCTAGCGGGAGTCACTACGAGCAGTACTTC.

The chain employs TRBV12-3 or TRBV12-4 and TRBJ1-4, with TRBD1 as a possible D gene (5 bases). CDR3 length equals 15 residues. V lost 5 bases, J lost 9 bases, and 19 bases lay in between. CDR3 sequence reads: CASSPRDWGDQKLFF. The CDR3 DNA follows: TGTGCCAGCAGTCCTCGGGACTGGGGAGATCAAAAACTGTTTTTT.

In this sample, this clonotype turned up a few times. This chain uses TRBV13 with TRBJ2-1, with 7 positions matching TRBD1. The V gene's germline CDR1 is PRHDT and CDR2 FYEKMQ (reference sequence). The ends lost 1 base at V and 5 bases at J; junction bases unmatched: 5. CDR3 length: 15 residues. The CDR3 loop reads CASSLEDRVNNEQFF. DNA of the CDR3: TGTGCCAGCAGCTTAGAAGACAGGGTTAACAATGAGCAGTTCTTC.

The chain links TRBV14 to TRBJ1-2, with a weak D call TRBD1 (6 bases). Trimming left V 0 bases short and J 14 bases short, with 13 bases between. Germline V lookup: CDR1 SGHDN, CDR2 FVKESK. This CDR3 comprises 12 residues. CDR3 in DNA: TGTGCCAGCAGCCAAGATCGGGGGCTCGGTACCTTC. This sequence encodes CASSQDRGLGTF. The complete variable domain, with remaining parts taken from reference TRBV14 and TRBJ1-2, reads EAGVTQFPSHSVIEKGQTVTLRCDPISGHDNLYWYRRVMGKEIKFLLHFVKESKQDESGMPNNRFLAERTGGTYSTLKVQPAELEDSGVYFCASSQDRGLGTFGSGTRLTVV.

In its sample, this clonotype was seen a few times. This chain links TRBV9 with TRBJ2-1; D gene uncertain. In germline, CDR1 is SGDLS, CDR2 YYNGEE. V lost 0 bases and J 5 bases, leaving 12 bases between the germline ends. The CDR3 length is 15 residues. Here the CDR3 DNA reads TGTGCCAGCAGCGTAGGGGTGAGAGCAGACAATGAGCAGTTCTTC. This translates into CASSVGVRADNEQFF.

This clonotype was seen at least ten times. V and J are TRBV12-3 or TRBV12-4 and TRBJ2-2, with TRBD2 as a possible D gene (6 bases). The V end was cut by 5 bases, the J end by 8 bases, with 18 bases between. This CDR3 has 15 residues. CDR3 in DNA: TGTGCCAGCAGTCCCGGACGGGGGTCGGATGGGGAGCTGTTTTTT. Protein: CASSPGRGSDGELFF.

The gene calls are TRBV5-1 and TRBJ2-5; D might be TRBD2 (6 bases). CDR1 is SGHRS and CDR2 is YFSETQ in the germline V gene. Trimming pared 5 bases from V and 5 bases from J, leaving 13 bases between. CDR3 length equals 13 residues. The CDR3 reads CASRGAGVETQYF. The CDR3 bases are TGCGCCAGCAGAGGAGCGGGTGTGGAGACCCAGTACTTC.

Many counts were recorded for this clonotype. The chain combines TRBV12-3 or TRBV12-4 with TRBJ1-1; D gene uncertain. This CDR3 has 14 amino acids. Deletions cut 1 base from V and 3 bases from J, with 9 bases between. The CDR3, as DNA: TGTGCCAGCAGTTTAGGGCTGGGCGACACTGAAGCTTTCTTT. This translates into CASSLGLGDTEAFF.